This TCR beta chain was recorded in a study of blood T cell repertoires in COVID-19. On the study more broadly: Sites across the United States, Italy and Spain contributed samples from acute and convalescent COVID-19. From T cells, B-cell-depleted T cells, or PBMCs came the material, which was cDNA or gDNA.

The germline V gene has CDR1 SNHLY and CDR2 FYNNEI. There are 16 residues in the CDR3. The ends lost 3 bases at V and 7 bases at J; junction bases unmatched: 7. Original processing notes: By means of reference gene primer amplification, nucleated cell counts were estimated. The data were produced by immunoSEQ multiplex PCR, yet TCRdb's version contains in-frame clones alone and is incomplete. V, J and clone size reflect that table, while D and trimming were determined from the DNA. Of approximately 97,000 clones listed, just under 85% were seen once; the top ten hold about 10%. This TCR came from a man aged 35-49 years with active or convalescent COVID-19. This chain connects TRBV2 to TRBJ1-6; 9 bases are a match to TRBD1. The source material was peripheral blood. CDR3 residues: CASSDPGQGTNSPLHF. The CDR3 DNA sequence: TGTGCCAGCAGTGACCCGGGACAGGGAACAAATTCACCCCTCCACTTT.